These T cell receptor beta chains were read from a single sample in a study of blood T cells in healthy people across ages. Via MiXCR, TCRdb re-called the 5' RACE reads, giving one row per CDR3 protein. The top ten hold roughly 7.9% of the sample, which has 1.4 million to 1.5 million distinct CDR3 sequences, roughly 40% seen once. Specimen: blood. These receptors originate from a young woman in good health. Each CDR3 is given without its conserved first and last residue. The D gene is left open where the match is weak.

J: TRBJ1-1; V: TRBV12-3/TRBV12-4; D: NA; CDR3: ASSVKNTEAF
J: TRBJ2-3; V: TRBV12-3/TRBV12-4; D: TRBD2; CDR3: ASTSDGTSSTDTQY
J: TRBJ2-1; V: TRBV2; D: NA; CDR3: ASSEIEGDYNEQF
J: TRBJ2-1; V: TRBV4-2; D: NA; CDR3: ASSPRDTRQETQF
J: TRBJ2-2; V: TRBV5-4; D: TRBD1; CDR3: ASTGTDNTGELF
J: TRBJ2-7; V: TRBV10-3; D: TRBD1; CDR3: AISPDRGVGEQY
J: TRBJ2-5; V: TRBV20-1; D: NA; CDR3: SAGVQETQY
J: TRBJ1-1; V: TRBV15; D: NA; CDR3: ATSPRRGSVTEAF
J: TRBJ2-1; V: TRBV5-1; D: TRBD1; CDR3: AGRRQGTYNEQF
J: TRBJ2-7; V: TRBV29-1; D: TRBD2; CDR3: SVGDGGYEQY
J: TRBJ2-3; V: TRBV20-1; D: NA; CDR3: SARGPGGPGDTQY
J: TRBJ2-3; V: TRBV6-6; D: TRBD2; CDR3: ASSSTTSGQSTDTQY
J: TRBJ2-7; V: TRBV18; D: TRBD1; CDR3: ASSLGQGDTYEQY